This TCR beta chain was observed in a study of response to subunit inactivated influenza vaccine. Whole-study results and caveats: Few new T cells, the authors suggested, are recruited by each seasonal influenza vaccination.

The CDR3 length is 17 residues. V lost 0 bases to trimming and J lost 0 bases, with 12 bases between them. The germline V gene has CDR1 MNHEY and CDR2 SMNVEV (reference sequence). TCRdb fed the RT-PCR reads into MiXCR, producing one record per CDR3 protein. The sample holds 530,000 or so distinct CDR3 sequences, roughly 23% seen once. Regarding this clonotype: Its antigen is not known.

Sequencing was performed on CD4+ T cells sorted from PBMCs, taken less than 6 days after vaccination. The sequence was collected from a man aged 50 to 60 who received an inactivated influenza vaccine. This chain joins TRBV27 and TRBJ1-3, with a tentative D call TRBD1 (5 bases). In DNA, the CDR3 is TGTGCCAGCAGTTTATCGTCGGGGCCGACCTCTGGAAACACCATATATTTT. Translation: CASSLSSGPTSGNTIYF.